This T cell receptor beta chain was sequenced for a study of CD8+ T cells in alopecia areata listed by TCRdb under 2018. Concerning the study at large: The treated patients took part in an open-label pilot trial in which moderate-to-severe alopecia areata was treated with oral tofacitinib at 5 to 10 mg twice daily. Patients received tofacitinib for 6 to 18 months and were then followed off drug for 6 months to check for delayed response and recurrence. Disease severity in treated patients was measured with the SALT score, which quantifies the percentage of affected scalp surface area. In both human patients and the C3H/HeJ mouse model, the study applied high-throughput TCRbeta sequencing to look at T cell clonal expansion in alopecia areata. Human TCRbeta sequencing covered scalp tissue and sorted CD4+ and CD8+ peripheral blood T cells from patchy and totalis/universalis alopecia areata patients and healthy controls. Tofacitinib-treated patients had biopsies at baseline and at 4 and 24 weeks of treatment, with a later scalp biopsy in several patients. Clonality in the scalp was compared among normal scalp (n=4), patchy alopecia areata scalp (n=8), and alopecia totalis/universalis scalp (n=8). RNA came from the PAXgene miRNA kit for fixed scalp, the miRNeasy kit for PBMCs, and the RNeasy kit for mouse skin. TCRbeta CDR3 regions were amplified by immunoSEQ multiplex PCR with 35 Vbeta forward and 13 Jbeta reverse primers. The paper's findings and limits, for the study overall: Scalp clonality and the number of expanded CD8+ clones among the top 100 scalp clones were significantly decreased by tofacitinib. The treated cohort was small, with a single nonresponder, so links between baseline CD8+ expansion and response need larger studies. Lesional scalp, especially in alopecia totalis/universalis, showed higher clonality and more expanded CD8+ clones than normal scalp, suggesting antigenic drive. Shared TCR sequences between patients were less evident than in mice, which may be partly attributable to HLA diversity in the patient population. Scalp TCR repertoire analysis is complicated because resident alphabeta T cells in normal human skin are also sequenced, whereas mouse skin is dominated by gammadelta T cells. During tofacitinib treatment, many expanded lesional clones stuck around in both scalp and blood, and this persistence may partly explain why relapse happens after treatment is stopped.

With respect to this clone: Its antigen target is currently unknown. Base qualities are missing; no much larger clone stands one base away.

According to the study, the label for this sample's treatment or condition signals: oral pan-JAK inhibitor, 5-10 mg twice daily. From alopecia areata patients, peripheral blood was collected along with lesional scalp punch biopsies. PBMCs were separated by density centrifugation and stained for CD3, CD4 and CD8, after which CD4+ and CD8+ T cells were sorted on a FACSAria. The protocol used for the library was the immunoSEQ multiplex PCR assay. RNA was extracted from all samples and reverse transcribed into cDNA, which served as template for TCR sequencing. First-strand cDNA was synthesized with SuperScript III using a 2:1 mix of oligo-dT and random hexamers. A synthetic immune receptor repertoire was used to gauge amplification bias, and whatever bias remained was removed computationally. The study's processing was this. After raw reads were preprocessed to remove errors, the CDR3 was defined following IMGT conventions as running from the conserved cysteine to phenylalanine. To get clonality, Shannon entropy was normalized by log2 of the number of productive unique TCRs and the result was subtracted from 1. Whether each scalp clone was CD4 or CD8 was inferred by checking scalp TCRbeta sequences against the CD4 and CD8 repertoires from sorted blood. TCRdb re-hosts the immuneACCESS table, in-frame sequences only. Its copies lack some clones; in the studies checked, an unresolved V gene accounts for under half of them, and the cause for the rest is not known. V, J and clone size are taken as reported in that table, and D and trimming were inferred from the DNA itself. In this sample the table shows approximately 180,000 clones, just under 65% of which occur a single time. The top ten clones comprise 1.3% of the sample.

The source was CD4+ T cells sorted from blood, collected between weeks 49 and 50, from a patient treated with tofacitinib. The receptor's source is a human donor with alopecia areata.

The nucleotides are TGCAGCGTTGAAGGGGCGAGGATGAACACTGAAGCTTTCTTT. Its protein product is CSVEGARMNTEAFF. The chain links TRBV29-1 with TRBJ1-1; the D gene cannot be named for sure. The CDR3 goes from the cysteine to the phenylalanine over 14 residues. CDR3 DNA is the only sequence kept; it has 42 bases, read in frame from the first base. Trimming costs V 1 base and J 0 bases, and their ends lie 9 bases apart. The germline V gene supplies CDR1 SQVTM and CDR2 ANQGSEA.